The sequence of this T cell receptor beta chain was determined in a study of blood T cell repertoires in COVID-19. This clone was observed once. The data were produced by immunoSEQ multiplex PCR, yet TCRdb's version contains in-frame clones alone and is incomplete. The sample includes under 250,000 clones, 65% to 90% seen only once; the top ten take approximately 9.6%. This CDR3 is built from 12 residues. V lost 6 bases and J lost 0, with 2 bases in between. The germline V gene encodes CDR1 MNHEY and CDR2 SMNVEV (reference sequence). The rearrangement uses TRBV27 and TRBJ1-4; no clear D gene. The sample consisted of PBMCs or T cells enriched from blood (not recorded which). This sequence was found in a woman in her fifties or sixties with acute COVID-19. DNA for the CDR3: TGTGCCAGCAGCGCAACTAATGAAAAACTGTTTTTT. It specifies CASSATNEKLFF.